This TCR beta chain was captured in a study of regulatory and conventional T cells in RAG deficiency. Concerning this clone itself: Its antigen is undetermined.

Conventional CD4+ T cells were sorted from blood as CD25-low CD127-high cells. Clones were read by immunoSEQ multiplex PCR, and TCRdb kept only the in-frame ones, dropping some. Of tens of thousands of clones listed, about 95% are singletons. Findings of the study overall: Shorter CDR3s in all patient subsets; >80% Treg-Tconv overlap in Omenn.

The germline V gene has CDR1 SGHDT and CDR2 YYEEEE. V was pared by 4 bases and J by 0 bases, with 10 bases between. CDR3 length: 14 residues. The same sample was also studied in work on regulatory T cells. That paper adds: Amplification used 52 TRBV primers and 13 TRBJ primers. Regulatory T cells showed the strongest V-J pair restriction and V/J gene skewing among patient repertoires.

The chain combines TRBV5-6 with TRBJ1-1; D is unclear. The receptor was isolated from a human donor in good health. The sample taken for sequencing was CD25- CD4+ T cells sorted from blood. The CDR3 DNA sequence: TGTGCCAGCAGCCGTGGACTGATGAACACTGAAGCTTTCTTT. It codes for CASSRGLMNTEAFF.